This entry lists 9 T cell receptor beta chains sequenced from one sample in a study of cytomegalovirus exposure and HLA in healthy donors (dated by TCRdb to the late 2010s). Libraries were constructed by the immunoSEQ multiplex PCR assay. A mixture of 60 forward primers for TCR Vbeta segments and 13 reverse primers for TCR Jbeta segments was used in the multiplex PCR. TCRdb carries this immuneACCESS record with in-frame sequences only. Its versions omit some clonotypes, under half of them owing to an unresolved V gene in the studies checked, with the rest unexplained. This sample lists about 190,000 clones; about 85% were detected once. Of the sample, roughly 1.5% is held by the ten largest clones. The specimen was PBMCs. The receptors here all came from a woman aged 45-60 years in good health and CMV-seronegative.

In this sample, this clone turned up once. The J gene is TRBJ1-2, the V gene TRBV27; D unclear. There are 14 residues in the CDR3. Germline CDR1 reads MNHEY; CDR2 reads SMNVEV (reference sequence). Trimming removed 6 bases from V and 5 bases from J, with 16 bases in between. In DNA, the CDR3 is TGTGCCAGCAGCCCGGCGGGCGAACCTTATGGCTACACCTTC. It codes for CASSPAGEPYGYTF.

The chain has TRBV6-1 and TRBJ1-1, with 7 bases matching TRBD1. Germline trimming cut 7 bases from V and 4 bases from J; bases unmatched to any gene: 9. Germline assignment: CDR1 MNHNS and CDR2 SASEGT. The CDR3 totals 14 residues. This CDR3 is CASILRGLGTEAFF. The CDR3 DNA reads TGTGCCAGCATTCTCAGGGGGTTGGGCACTGAAGCTTTCTTT.

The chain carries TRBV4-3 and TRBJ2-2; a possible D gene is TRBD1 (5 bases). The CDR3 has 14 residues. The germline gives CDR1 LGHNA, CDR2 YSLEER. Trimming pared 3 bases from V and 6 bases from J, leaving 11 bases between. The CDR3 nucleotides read TGCGCCAGCAGCCAGGGGCCGGACGCCGGGGAGCTGTTTTTT. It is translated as CASSQGPDAGELFF.

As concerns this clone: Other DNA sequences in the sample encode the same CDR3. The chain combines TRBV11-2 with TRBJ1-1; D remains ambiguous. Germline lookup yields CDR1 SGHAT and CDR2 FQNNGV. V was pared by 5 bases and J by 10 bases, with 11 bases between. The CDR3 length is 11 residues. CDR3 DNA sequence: TGTGCCAGCAGCACACTAAGAGGAGCTTTCTTT. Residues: CASSTLRGAFF.

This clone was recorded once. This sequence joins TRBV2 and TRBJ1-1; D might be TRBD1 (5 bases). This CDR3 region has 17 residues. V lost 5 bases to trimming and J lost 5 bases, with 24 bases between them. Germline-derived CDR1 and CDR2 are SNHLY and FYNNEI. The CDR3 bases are TGTGCCAGCAGTCACAATGGGCAGGGCATTGGAAAAACTGAAGCTTTCTTT. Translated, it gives CASSHNGQGIGKTEAFF. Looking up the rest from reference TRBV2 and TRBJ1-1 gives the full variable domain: EPEVTQTPSHQVTQMGQEVILRCVPISNHLYFYWYRQILGQKVEFLVSFYNNEISEKSEIFDDQFSVERPDGSNFTLKIRSTKLEDSAMYFCASSHNGQGIGKTEAFFGQGTRLTVV.

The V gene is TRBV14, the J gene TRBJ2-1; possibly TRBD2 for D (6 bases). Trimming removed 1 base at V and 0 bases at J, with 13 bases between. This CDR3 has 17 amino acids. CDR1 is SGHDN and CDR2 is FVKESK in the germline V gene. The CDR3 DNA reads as TGTGCCAGCAGCCAAGGGGCTAGCGCCGGCTCCTACAATGAGCAGTTCTTC. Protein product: CASSQGASAGSYNEQFF.

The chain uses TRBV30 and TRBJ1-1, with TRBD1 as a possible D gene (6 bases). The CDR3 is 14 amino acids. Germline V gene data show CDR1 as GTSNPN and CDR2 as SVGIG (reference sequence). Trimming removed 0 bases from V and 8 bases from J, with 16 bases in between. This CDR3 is CAWSVQEHQGEAFF. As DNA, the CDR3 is TGTGCCTGGAGTGTACAGGAACATCAGGGGGAAGCTTTCTTT. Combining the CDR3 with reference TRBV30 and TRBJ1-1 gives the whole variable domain SQTIHQWPATLVQPVGSPLSLECTVEGTSNPNLYWYRQAAGRGLQLLFYSVGIGQISSEVPQNLSASRPQDRQFILSSKKLLLSDSGFYLCAWSVQEHQGEAFFGQGTRLTVV.

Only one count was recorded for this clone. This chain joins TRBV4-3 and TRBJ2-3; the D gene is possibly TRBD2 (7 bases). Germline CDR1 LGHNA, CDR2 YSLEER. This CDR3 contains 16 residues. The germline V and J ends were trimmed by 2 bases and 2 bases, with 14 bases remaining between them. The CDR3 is CASSQWAGANTDTQYF. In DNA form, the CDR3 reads TGCGCCAGCAGCCAATGGGCGGGGGCCAACACAGATACGCAGTATTTT.

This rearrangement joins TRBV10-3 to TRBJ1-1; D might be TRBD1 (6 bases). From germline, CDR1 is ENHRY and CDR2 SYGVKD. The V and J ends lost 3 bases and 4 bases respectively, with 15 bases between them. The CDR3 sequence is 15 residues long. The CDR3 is CAISDKARGGTEAFF. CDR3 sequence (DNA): TGTGCCATCAGTGACAAGGCGAGGGGGGGCACTGAAGCTTTCTTT.